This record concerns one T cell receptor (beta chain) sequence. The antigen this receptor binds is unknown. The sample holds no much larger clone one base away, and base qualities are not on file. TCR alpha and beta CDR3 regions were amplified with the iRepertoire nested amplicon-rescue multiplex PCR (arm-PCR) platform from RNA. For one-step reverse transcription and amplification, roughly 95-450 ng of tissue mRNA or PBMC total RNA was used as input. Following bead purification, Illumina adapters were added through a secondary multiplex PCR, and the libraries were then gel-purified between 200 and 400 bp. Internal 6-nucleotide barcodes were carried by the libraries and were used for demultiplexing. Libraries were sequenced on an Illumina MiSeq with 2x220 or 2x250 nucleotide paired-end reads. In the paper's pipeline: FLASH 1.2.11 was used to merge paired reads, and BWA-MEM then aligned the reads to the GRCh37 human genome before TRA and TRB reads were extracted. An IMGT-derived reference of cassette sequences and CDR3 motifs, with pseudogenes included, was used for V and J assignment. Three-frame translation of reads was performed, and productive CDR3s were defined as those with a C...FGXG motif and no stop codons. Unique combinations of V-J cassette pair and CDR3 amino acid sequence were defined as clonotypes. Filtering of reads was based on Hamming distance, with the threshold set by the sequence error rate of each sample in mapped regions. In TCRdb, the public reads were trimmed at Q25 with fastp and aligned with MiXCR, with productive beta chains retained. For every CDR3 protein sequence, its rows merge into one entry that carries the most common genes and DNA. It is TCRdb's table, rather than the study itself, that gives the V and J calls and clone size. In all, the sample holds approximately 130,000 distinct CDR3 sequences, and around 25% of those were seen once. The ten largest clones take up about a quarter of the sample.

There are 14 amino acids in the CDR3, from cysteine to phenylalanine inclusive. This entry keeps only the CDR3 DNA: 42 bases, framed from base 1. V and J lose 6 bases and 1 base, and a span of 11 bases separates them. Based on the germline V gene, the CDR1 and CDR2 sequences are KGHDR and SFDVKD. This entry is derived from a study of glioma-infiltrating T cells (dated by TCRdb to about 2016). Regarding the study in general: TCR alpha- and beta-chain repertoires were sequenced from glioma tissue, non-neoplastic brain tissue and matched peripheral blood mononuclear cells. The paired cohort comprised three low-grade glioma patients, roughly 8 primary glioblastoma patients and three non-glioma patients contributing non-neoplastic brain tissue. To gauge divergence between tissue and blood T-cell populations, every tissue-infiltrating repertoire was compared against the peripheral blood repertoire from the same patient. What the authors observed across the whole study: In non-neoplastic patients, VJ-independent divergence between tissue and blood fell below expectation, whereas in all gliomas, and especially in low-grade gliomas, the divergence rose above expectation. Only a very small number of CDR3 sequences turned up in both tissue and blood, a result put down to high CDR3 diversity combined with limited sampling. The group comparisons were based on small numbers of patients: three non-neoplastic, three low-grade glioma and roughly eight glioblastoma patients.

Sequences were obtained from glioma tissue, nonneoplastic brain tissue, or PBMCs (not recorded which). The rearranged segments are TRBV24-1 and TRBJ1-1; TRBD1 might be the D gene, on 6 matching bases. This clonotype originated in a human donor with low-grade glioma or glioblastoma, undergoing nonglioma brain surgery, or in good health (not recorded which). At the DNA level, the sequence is TGTGCCACCAGTCAGGGACACCCGAACACTGAAGCTTTCTTT. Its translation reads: CATSQGHPNTEAFF.